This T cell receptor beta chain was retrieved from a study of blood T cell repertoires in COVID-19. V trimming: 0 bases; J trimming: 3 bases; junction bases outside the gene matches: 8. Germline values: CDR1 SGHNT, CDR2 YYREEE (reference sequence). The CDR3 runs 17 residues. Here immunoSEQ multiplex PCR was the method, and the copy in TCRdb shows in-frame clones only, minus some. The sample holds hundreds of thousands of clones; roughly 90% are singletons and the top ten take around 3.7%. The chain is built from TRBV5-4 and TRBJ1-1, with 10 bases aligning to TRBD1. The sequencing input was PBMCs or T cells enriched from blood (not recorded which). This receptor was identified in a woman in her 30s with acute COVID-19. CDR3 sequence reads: CASSLGQGAGVDTEAFF. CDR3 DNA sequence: TGTGCCAGCAGCTTGGGACAGGGGGCGGGGGTGGACACTGAAGCTTTCTTT.